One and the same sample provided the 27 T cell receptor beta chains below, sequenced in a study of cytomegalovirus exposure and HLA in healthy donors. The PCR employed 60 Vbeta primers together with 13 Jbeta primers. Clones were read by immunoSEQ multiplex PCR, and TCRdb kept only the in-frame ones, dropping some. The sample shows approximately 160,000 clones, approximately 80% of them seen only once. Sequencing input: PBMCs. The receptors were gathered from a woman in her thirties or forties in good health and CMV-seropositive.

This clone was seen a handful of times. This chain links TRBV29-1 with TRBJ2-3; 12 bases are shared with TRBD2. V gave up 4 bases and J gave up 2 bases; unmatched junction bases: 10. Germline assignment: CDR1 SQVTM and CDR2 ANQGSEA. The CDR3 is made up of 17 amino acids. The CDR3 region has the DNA TGCAGCGTTGGGTTCGGCGGACTAGCGGGGACCACAGATACGCAGTATTTT. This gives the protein CSVGFGGLAGTTDTQYF.

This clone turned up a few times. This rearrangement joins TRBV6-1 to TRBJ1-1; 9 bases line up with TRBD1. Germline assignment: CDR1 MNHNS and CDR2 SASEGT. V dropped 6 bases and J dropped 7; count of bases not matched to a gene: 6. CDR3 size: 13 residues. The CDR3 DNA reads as TGTGCCAGCAGGGGACAGGGAAGGGATGAAGCTTTCTTT. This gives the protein CASRGQGRDEAFF.

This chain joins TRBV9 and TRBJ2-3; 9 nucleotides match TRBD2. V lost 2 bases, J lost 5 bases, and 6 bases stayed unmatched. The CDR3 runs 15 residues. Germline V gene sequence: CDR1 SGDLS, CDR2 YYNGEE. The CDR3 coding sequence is TGTGCCAGCAGCGTGCGGGGGGGCCTTCAAGATACGCAGTATTTT. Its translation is CASSVRGGLQDTQYF.

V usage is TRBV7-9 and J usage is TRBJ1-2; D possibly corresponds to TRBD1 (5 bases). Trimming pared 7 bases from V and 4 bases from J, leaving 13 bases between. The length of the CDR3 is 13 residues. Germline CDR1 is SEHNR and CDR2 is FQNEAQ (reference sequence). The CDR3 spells CASTSGFSYGYTF. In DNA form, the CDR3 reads TGTGCCAGCACCTCAGGGTTTTCCTATGGCTACACCTTC.

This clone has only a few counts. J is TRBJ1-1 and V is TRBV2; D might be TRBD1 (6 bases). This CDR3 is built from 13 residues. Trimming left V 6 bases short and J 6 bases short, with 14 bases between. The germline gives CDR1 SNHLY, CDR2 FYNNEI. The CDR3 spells CASSGNRDAEAFF. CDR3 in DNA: TGTGCCAGCAGCGGGAACAGGGACGCTGAAGCTTTCTTT.

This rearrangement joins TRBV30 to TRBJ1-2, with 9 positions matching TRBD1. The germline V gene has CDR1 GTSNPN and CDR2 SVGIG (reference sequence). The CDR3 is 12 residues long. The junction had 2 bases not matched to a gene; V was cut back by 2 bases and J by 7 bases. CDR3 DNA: TGTGCCTGGAGTCGGGGACAGGGTGGCTACACCTTC. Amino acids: CAWSRGQGGYTF.

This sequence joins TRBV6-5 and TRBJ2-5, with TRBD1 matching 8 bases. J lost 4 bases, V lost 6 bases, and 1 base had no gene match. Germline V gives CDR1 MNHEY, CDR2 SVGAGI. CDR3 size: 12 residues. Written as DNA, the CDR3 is TGTGCCAGCAGGGACAGGGTAGAGACCCAGTACTTC. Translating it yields CASRDRVETQYF.

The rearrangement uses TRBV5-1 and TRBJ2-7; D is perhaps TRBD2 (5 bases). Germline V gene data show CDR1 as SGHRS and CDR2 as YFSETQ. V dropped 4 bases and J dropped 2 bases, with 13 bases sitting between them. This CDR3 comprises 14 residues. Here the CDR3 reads CASSLRTVPYEQYF. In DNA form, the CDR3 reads TGCGCCAGCAGCCTTCGGACTGTCCCCTACGAGCAGTACTTC.

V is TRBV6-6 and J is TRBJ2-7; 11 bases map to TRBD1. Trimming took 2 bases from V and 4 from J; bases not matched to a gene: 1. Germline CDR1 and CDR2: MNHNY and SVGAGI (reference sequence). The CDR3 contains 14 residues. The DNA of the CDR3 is TGTGCCAGCAGTTACGGACAGGGGGCATACGAGCAGTACTTC. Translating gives CASSYGQGAYEQYF.

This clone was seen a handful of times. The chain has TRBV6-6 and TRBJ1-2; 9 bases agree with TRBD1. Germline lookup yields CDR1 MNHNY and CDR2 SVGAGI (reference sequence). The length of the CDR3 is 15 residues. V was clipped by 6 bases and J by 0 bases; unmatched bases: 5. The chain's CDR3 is CASRPGQGSNYGYTF. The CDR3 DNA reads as TGTGCCAGCAGGCCGGGACAGGGTTCTAACTATGGCTACACCTTC.

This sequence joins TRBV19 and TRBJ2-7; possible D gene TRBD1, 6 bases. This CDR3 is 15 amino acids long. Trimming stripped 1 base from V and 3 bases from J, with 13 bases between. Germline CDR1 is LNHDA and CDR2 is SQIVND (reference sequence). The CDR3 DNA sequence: TGTGCCAGTAGTATAGTTGGCCAGGGGAACTACGAGCAGTACTTC. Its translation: CASSIVGQGNYEQYF.

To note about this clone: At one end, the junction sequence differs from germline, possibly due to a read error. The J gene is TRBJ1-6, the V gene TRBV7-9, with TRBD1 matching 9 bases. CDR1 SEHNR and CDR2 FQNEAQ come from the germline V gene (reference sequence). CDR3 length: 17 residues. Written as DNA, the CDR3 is TGTTCCAGCAGCTCGACTCCGGGACAGGGCTCGAATTCACCCCTCCACTTT. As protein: CSSSSTPGQGSNSPLHF.

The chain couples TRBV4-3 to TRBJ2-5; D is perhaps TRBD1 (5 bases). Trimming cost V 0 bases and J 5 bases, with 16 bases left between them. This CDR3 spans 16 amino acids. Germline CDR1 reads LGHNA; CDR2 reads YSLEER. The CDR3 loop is CASSQDGGSKGETQYF. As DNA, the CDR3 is TGCGCCAGCAGCCAAGATGGTGGGTCCAAGGGGGAGACCCAGTACTTC.

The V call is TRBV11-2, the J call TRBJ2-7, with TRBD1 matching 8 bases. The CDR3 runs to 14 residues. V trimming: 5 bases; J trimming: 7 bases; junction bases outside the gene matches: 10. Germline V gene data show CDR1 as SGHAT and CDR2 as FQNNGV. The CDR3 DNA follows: TGTGCCAGCAGCCCCAGCATCAGGGGGCAAGAGCAGTACTTC. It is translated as CASSPSIRGQEQYF.

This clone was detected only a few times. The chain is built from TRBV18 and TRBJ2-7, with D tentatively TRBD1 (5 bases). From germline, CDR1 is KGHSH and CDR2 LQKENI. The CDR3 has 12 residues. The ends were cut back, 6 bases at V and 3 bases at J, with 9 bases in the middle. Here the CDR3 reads CASSSDSYEQYF. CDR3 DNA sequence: TGTGCCAGCTCTTCCGACAGCTACGAGCAGTACTTC.

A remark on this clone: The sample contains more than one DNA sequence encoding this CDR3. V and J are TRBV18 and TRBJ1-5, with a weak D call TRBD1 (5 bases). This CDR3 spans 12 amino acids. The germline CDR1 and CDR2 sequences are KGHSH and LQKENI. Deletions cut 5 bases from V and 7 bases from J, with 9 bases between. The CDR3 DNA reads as TGTGCCAGCTCAGACCGGGGGCAGCCCCAGCATTTT. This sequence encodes CASSDRGQPQHF.

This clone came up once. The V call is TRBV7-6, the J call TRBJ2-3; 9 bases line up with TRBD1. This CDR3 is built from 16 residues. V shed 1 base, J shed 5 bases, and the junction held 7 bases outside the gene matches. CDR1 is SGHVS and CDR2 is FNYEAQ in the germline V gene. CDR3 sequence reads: CASSLGAQGAGDTQYF. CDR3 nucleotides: TGTGCCAGCAGCTTAGGGGCACAGGGGGCGGGAGATACGCAGTATTTT.

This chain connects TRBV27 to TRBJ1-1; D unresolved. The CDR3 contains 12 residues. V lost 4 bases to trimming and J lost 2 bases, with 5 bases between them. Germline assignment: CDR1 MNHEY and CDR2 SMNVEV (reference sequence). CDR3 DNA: TGTGCCAGCAGTTCTTTTAACACTGAAGCTTTCTTT. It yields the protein CASSSFNTEAFF.

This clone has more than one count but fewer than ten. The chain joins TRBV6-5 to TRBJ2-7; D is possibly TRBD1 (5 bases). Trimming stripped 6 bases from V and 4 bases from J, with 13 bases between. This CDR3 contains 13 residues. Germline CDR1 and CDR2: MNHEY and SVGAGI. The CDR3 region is CASRVTDIYEQYF. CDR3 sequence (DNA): TGTGCCAGCAGAGTGACAGACATTTACGAGCAGTACTTC.

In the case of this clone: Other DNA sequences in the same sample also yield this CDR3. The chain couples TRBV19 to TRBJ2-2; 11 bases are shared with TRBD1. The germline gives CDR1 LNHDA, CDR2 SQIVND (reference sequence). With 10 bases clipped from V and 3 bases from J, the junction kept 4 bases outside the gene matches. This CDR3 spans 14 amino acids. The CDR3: CATPGQGDTGELFF. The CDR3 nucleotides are TGTGCCACTCCGGGACAGGGGGACACCGGGGAGCTGTTTTTT.

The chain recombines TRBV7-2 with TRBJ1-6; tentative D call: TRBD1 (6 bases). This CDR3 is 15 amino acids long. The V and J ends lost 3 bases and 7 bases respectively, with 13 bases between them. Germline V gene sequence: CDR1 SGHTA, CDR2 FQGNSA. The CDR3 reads CASSFLGGQNSPLHF. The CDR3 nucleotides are TGTGCCAGCAGCTTCCTGGGGGGGCAAAATTCACCCCTCCACTTT. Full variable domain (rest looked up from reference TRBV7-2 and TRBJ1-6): GAGVSQSPSNKVTEKGKDVELRCDPISGHTALYWYRQSLGQGLEFLIYFQGNSAPDKSGLPSDRFSAERTGGSVSTLTIQRTQQEDSAVYLCASSFLGGQNSPLHFGNGTRLTVT.

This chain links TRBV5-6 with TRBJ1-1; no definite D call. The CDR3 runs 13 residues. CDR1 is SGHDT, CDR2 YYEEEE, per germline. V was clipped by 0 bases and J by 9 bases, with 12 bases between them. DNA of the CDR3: TGTGCCAGCAGCTTGGGCGGGCAGGTACAAGCTTTCTTT. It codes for CASSLGGQVQAFF. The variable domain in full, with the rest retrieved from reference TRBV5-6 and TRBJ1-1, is DAGVTQSPTHLIKTRGQQVTLRCSPKSGHDTVSWYQQALGQGPQFIFQYYEEEERQRGNFPDRFSGHQFPNYSSELNVNALLLGDSALYLCASSLGGQVQAFFGQGTRLTVV.

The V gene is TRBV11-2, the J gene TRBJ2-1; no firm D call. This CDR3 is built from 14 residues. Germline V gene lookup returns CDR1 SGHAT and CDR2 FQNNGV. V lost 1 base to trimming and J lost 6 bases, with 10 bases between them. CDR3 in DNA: TGTGCCAGCAGCTTAGTCAGTACGGGCAATGAGCAGTTCTTC. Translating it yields CASSLVSTGNEQFF.

CDR3 residues: CASSPLLGQGTSGEQFF. CDR3 nucleotide sequence: TGTGCCAGCTCACCACTGCTGGGACAGGGGACTTCTGGTGAGCAGTTCTTC. The genes are TRBV18 and TRBJ2-1; 10 bases map to TRBD1. J gave up 9 bases and V 1 base, and 12 bases lay outside the gene matches. Germline V gene lookup returns CDR1 KGHSH and CDR2 LQKENI. The CDR3 totals 17 residues.

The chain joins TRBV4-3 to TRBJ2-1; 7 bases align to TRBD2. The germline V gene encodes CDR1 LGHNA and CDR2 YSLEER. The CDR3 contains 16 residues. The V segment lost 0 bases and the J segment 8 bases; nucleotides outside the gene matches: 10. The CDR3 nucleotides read TGCGCCAGCAGCCAAGATAGGAGGGGAGGGCGCTATGAGCAGTTCTTC. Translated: CASSQDRRGGRYEQFF.

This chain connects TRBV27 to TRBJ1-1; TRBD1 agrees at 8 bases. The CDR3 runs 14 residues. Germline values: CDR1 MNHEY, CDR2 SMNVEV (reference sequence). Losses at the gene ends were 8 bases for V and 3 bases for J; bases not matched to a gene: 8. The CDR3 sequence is CASWSTGDDTEAFF. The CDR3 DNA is TGTGCCAGCTGGTCGACAGGGGACGACACTGAAGCTTTCTTT.

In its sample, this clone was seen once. In nucleotides, the CDR3 is TGCGCCAGCAGCTTGGATTTCCTATCTGGGGCCAACGTCCTGACTTTC. Translating gives CASSLDFLSGANVLTF. V usage is TRBV5-1 and J usage is TRBJ2-6; D remains ambiguous. With 0 bases removed from V and 1 base from J, the gap between germline ends came to 8 bases. Germline CDR1 reads SGHRS; CDR2 reads YFSETQ. This CDR3 comprises 16 residues.